These 27 T cell receptor beta chains were sequenced from one sample in a study of blood T cell repertoires in COVID-19. Generated by immunoSEQ multiplex PCR, the TCRdb table keeps only in-frame clones and is missing some. The data contain 140,000 to 150,000 clones, 65% to 85% of them singletons. Sequences were obtained from peripheral blood. Every receptor here comes from a woman aged 60 to 75 with acute or convalescent COVID-19.

DNA for the CDR3: TGTGCCAGCTCACCGGTCACAGCTGCCCTTGAAAAACTGTTTTTT. It encodes CASSPVTAALEKLFF. The V call is TRBV18, the J call TRBJ1-4, with unresolved D. The V and J ends lost 3 bases and 7 bases respectively, with 15 bases between them. The length of the CDR3 is 15 residues. CDR1 and CDR2 from the germline V gene are KGHSH and LQKENI.

A few counts support this clone. The genes are TRBV5-1 and TRBJ2-1, with TRBD1 identical over 10 bases. This CDR3 is 12 amino acids long. V lost 4 bases to trimming and J lost 14 bases; unmatched junction nucleotides: 6. Germline values: CDR1 SGHRS, CDR2 YFSETQ. The DNA for the CDR3 is TGCGCCAGCAGCCCCCAAGGACAGGGGGAGTTCTTC. Its protein is CASSPQGQGEFF.

J is TRBJ1-5 and V is TRBV7-2, with TRBD1 identical over 10 bases. The CDR3 has 19 residues. V lost 5 bases, J lost 2 bases, and 15 bases stayed unmatched. The V gene's germline CDR1 is SGHTA and CDR2 FQGNSA. The CDR3 DNA reads TGTGCCAGCAGCAAGACCCACCGGGACAGGGGACGGGGCAATCAGCCCCAGCATTTT. It specifies CASSKTHRDRGRGNQPQHF. The whole variable domain, remainder taken from reference TRBV7-2 and TRBJ1-5, is GAGVSQSPSNKVTEKGKDVELRCDPISGHTALYWYRQSLGQGLEFLIYFQGNSAPDKSGLPSDRFSAERTGGSVSTLTIQRTQQEDSAVYLCASSKTHRDRGRGNQPQHFGDGTRLSIL.

V is TRBV5-5 and J is TRBJ1-4; tentative D call: TRBD1 (5 bases). Per the germline V gene, CDR1 is SGHKS and CDR2 is YYEKEE (reference sequence). This CDR3 comprises 17 residues. With 0 bases removed from V and 0 bases from J, the gap between germline ends came to 12 bases. The chain's CDR3 is CASSLEGWRPTNEKLFF. In nucleotides, the CDR3 is TGTGCCAGCAGCTTGGAGGGGTGGCGCCCAACTAATGAAAAACTGTTTTTT.

This clone was found once. V is TRBV28 and J is TRBJ2-7, with a weak D call TRBD1 (6 bases). The V end was cut by 6 bases, the J end by 4 bases, with 19 bases between. CDR1 is MDHEN and CDR2 is SYDVKM in the germline V gene. CDR3 length equals 15 residues. The DNA of the CDR3 is TGTGCCAGCAGACCATGGGGGCAGTTGAGGTACGAGCAGTACTTC. It is translated as CASRPWGQLRYEQYF.

V is TRBV7-8 and J is TRBJ1-3; 9 nucleotides align to TRBD1. CDR1 is SGHVS and CDR2 is FQNEAQ in the germline V gene. The V segment lost 5 bases and the J segment 0 bases; nucleotides outside the gene matches: 11. This CDR3 is 18 amino acids long. The CDR3 DNA reads as TGTGCCAGCAGCCTAGGGAGGGGGACAGGGTACTCTGGAAACACCATATATTTT. This gives the protein CASSLGRGTGYSGNTIYF.

V gene TRBV12-5 combines with J gene TRBJ2-5; D is perhaps TRBD2 (6 bases). This CDR3 spans 16 amino acids. Trimming cost V 0 bases and J 3 bases, with 14 bases left between them. CDR1 is LGHNT, CDR2 FRNRAP, per germline. The CDR3 coding sequence is TGTGCTAGTGGTTTGGTAGTAGGCGGGGAGGAAGAGACCCAGTACTTC. The encoded protein is CASGLVVGGEEETQYF.

The chain carries TRBV9 and TRBJ1-2; perhaps TRBD1 as D (6 bases). In germline, CDR1 is SGDLS, CDR2 YYNGEE. V was clipped by 3 bases and J by 8 bases, with 20 bases between them. CDR3 length: 15 amino acids. This CDR3 is CASSGRGLSGDGYTF. As DNA, the CDR3 is TGTGCCAGCAGCGGAAGGGGGTTGTCAGGGGACGGCTACACCTTC.

The chain carries TRBV5-1 and TRBJ2-1, with a weak D call TRBD2 (5 bases). The germline gives CDR1 SGHRS, CDR2 YFSETQ. V lost 0 bases and J lost 9, with 7 bases in between. CDR3 length: 12 amino acids. The CDR3, as DNA: TGCGCCAGCAGCTTGGCGGGGAGTGAGCAGTTCTTC. This translates into CASSLAGSEQFF.

This clone has only one observation. Here the CDR3 DNA reads TGCGCCAGCAGCGCGGGACTAGCGGGTTCGAACACCGGGGAGCTGTTTTTT. Amino acid sequence: CASSAGLAGSNTGELFF. The chain joins TRBV5-1 to TRBJ2-2, with 12 bases aligning to TRBD2. Germline values: CDR1 SGHRS, CDR2 YFSETQ. This CDR3 has 17 residues. Unmatched junction bases numbered 4, after V lost 4 bases and J lost 0 bases.

The chain combines TRBV5-1 with TRBJ2-5; 7 bases fit TRBD2. Unmatched junction bases numbered 2, after V lost 0 bases and J lost 0 bases. CDR3 length: 15 amino acids. The germline CDR1 and CDR2 sequences are SGHRS and YFSETQ. CDR3 protein: CASSLVGGYQETQYF. The CDR3 region has the DNA TGCGCCAGCAGCTTGGTGGGGGGGTACCAAGAGACCCAGTACTTC.

The rearrangement joins TRBV27 to TRBJ2-7; maybe TRBD1 (5 bases). CDR3 length equals 12 residues. In germline, CDR1 is MNHEY, CDR2 SMNVEV (reference sequence). Between the trimmed V and J ends, which lost 2 bases and 5 bases, there was a span of 7 bases. The chain's CDR3 is CASSLQGDEQYF. The CDR3 region has the DNA TGTGCCAGCAGTTTACAGGGCGACGAGCAGTACTTC.

The chain carries TRBV19 and TRBJ2-7, with 11 bases fitting TRBD1. Losses at the gene ends were 5 bases for V and 3 bases for J; bases not matched to a gene: 18. Germline values: CDR1 LNHDA, CDR2 SQIVND (reference sequence). The CDR3 runs to 19 residues. CDR3 bases: TGTGCCAGTAGTCCCCACAAACTCATCACCGGGACAGGGGGCTACGAGCAGTACTTC. Translation gives CASSPHKLITGTGGYEQYF.

This CDR3 is CASSLKGLNSPLHF. In DNA, the CDR3 is TGTGCCAGCAGCCTCAAGGGGCTGAATTCACCCCTCCACTTT. This chain uses TRBV9 with TRBJ1-6, with D possibly matching TRBD1 (5 bases). Germline CDR1 SGDLS, CDR2 YYNGEE. This CDR3 region has 14 residues. The germline V and J ends were trimmed by 4 bases and 7 bases, with 12 bases remaining between them.

This clone has just one count. V usage is TRBV21-1 and J usage is TRBJ2-7; the table's D call, TRBD2, has no DNA check behind it. TRBV21-1 represents a pseudogene. The CDR3 sequence is 22 residues long. CDR3: CASSKEVWPPSSGGSSSYEQYF. In nucleotides, the CDR3 is TGTGCCAGCAGCAAAGAAGTTTGGCCCCCCTCTAGCGGGGGATCGAGCTCCTACGAGCAGTACTTC.

The CDR3 DNA follows: TGTGCCAGCAGTTACTCCAGGGGGCCGGGGAACACTGAAGCTTTCTTT. The encoded protein is CASSYSRGPGNTEAFF. The chain carries TRBV6-6 and TRBJ1-1; 8 nucleotides agree with TRBD1. The CDR3 has 16 amino acids. V dropped 0 bases and J dropped 1; count of bases not matched to a gene: 4. Germline V gives CDR1 MNHNY, CDR2 SVGAGI (reference sequence).

This sequence joins TRBV27 and TRBJ2-3, with 10 bases that match TRBD2. With V trimmed by 3 bases and J by 4 bases, 22 bases remained unmatched. Germline values: CDR1 MNHEY, CDR2 SMNVEV (reference sequence). CDR3 length equals 21 residues. The CDR3 sequence: CASSLGRSGRAGGLLSDTQYF. In DNA form, the CDR3 reads TGTGCCAGCAGTTTGGGGAGAAGTGGGCGAGCGGGAGGGCTTTTATCAGATACGCAGTATTTT.

This chain joins TRBV12-3 or TRBV12-4 and TRBJ2-7; D is ambiguous. The germline V and J ends were trimmed by 6 bases and 3 bases, with 9 bases remaining between them. The length of the CDR3 is 12 residues. CDR3 loop: CASSPIYYEQYF. The CDR3 nucleotides read TGTGCCAGCAGCCCTATCTACTACGAGCAGTACTTC.

This clone has a handful of counts. The V gene is TRBV7-9, the J gene TRBJ1-5; D ambiguous. Germline V lookup: CDR1 SEHNR, CDR2 FQNEAQ (reference sequence). Trimming took off 1 base at V and 5 bases at J, with 6 bases between the two ends. This CDR3 comprises 13 residues. The CDR3 sequence is CASSLDFDQPQHF. As DNA, the CDR3 is TGTGCCAGCAGCTTAGATTTCGATCAGCCCCAGCATTTT.

The chain links TRBV6-2 or TRBV6-3 to TRBJ2-3; perhaps TRBD2 as D (6 bases). Between the trimmed V and J ends, which lost 6 bases and 0 bases, there was a span of 13 bases. The CDR3 totals 15 residues. CDR1 MNHEY and CDR2 SVGEGT come from the germline V gene. Here the CDR3 reads CASSQGAGSTDTQYF. The CDR3 bases are TGTGCCAGCAGCCAAGGGGCGGGAAGCACAGATACGCAGTATTTT.

The chain has TRBV30 and TRBJ1-2; a weak D match, TRBD1 (5 bases). V was clipped by 5 bases and J by 4 bases, with 8 bases between them. Per germline, CDR1 GTSNPN and CDR2 SVGIG (reference sequence). The CDR3 runs 11 residues. CDR3 amino acids: CAWDSFYGYTF. CDR3 sequence (DNA): TGTGCCTGGGACAGTTTCTATGGCTACACCTTC.

This clone is a singleton in its sample. The chain carries TRBV19 and TRBJ2-2; 7 bases are shared with TRBD1. Germline lookup yields CDR1 LNHDA and CDR2 SQIVND (reference sequence). The CDR3 is made up of 16 amino acids. The V and J ends lost 7 bases and 2 bases, in that order; junction bases with no gene match: 10. The CDR3 sequence: CASTPYRGKNTGELFF. The CDR3 coding sequence is TGTGCCAGTACGCCATACAGGGGTAAAAACACCGGGGAGCTGTTTTTT.

CDR3 sequence: CATLLSYNSPLHF. The CDR3 DNA is TGTGCCACCCTCCTCTCCTATAATTCACCCCTCCACTTT. V and J are TRBV2 and TRBJ1-6; D is uncertain. The ends were cut back, 10 bases at V and 0 bases at J, with 7 bases in the middle. CDR1 is SNHLY, CDR2 FYNNEI, per germline. There are 13 residues in the CDR3.

The chain carries TRBV28 and TRBJ1-1, with 7 bases fitting TRBD1. The CDR3 has 15 residues. The germline V gene encodes CDR1 MDHEN and CDR2 SYDVKM. The V and J ends lost 0 bases and 0 bases, in that order; junction bases with no gene match: 1. The CDR3 DNA follows: TGTGCCAGCAGTTTATGGACAGGGTTGAACACTGAAGCTTTCTTT. Translating gives CASSLWTGLNTEAFF.

This rearrangement joins TRBV27 to TRBJ2-1, with TRBD2 identical over 11 bases. The CDR3 sequence is 20 residues long. V trimming: 5 bases; J trimming: 1 base; junction bases outside the gene matches: 16. Looked up from germline, CDR1 is MNHEY and CDR2 is SMNVEV (reference sequence). CDR3 sequence reads: CASSPNPRLAGRASYNEQFF. The CDR3 DNA follows: TGTGCCAGCAGTCCCAACCCCCGACTAGCGGGAAGAGCTTCCTACAATGAGCAGTTCTTC.

This clone appeared a single time. This chain connects TRBV28 to TRBJ1-5, with 7 bases that match TRBD1. V lost 5 bases, J lost 7 bases, and 11 bases stayed unmatched. Per the germline V gene, CDR1 is MDHEN and CDR2 is SYDVKM. The CDR3 is 15 amino acids. The CDR3 protein is CASSPPGGRDQPQHF. CDR3 bases: TGTGCCAGCAGTCCTCCAGGGGGAAGGGACCAGCCCCAGCATTTT.

The rearrangement uses TRBV5-4 and TRBJ2-3; D may be TRBD2 (5 bases). CDR1 and CDR2 (germline): SGHNT, YYREEE (reference sequence). Trimming shortened V by 4 bases and J by 0 bases, and 21 bases separated the two germline ends. This CDR3 has 18 amino acids. The chain's CDR3 is CASSPGRGAILSTDTQYF. For the CDR3, the DNA is TGTGCCAGCAGCCCCGGTCGGGGAGCCATCCTGAGCACAGATACGCAGTATTTT.